Below are 25 T cell receptor beta chains sequenced from a single sample in a study of blood T cell repertoires in COVID-19 (dated by TCRdb to the early 2020s). Library preparation used the immunoSEQ multiplex PCR assay. TCRdb holds this immuneACCESS table with in-frame rearrangements only. Some clones are missing; in checked studies, unresolved V genes explain under half, and the rest has no known cause. The sample table holds a few hundred thousand clones, of which around 90% were seen once. The ten largest make up approximately 5% of the sample. The sequenced sample consisted of PBMCs or T cells enriched from blood (not recorded which). The receptor set was obtained from a woman younger than 45 who had recovered from COVID-19.

In this sample, this clone turned up once. In DNA, the CDR3 is TGTGCCTGGAGTACCCGTCCCAGGGAAGGTCAGCCCCAGCATTTT. Residues: CAWSTRPREGQPQHF. This chain joins TRBV30 and TRBJ1-5; the D gene is possibly TRBD1 (5 bases). This CDR3 comprises 15 residues. The germline V and J ends were trimmed by 2 bases and 6 bases, with 17 bases remaining between them. Germline V gene sequence: CDR1 GTSNPN, CDR2 SVGIG (reference sequence).

The chain employs TRBV6-5 and TRBJ1-4; 8 nucleotides agree with TRBD1. Germline trimming cut 5 bases from V and 8 bases from J; bases unmatched to any gene: 7. The CDR3 is 14 amino acids. Germline CDR1 MNHEY, CDR2 SVGAGI. Here the CDR3 reads CASSQDRVDEKLFF. The DNA for the CDR3 is TGTGCCAGCAGTCAGGACAGGGTTGACGAAAAACTGTTTTTT.

This clone was seen only once. The chain links TRBV2 to TRBJ1-2, with 7 positions matching TRBD1. The germline V gene has CDR1 SNHLY and CDR2 FYNNEI. The CDR3 has 17 amino acids. V lost 1 base and J lost 6; bases outside the gene matches: 14. DNA of the CDR3: TGTGCCAGCAGTGAAGTGGCAGGGGGTGAGATGGTTGATGGCTACACCTTC. This encodes CASSEVAGGEMVDGYTF.

This clone was counted once. The genes are TRBV18 and TRBJ1-3; D unclear. CDR1 is KGHSH, CDR2 LQKENI, per germline. The CDR3 has 16 residues. V lost 2 bases to trimming and J lost 0 bases, with 11 bases between them. CDR3: CASSPKVPGSGNTIYF. The CDR3 DNA is TGTGCCAGCTCACCAAAAGTACCGGGCTCTGGAAACACCATATATTTT.

This chain links TRBV19 with TRBJ1-1; 9 nucleotides agree with TRBD1. The germline gives CDR1 LNHDA, CDR2 SQIVND (reference sequence). This CDR3 is 13 amino acids long. Germline trimming cut 6 bases from V and 5 bases from J; bases unmatched to any gene: 4. CDR3 sequence: CASRDRGGTEAFF. DNA of the CDR3: TGTGCCAGTAGGGACAGGGGTGGAACTGAAGCTTTCTTT.

The CDR3 loop reads CASSELAGSSYEQYF. The CDR3 nucleotides read TGTGCCAGCAGTGAACTAGCGGGGAGCTCCTACGAGCAGTACTTC. The rearrangement uses TRBV6-1 and TRBJ2-7; TRBD2 matches 9 bases. Unmatched junction bases numbered 2, after V lost 2 bases and J lost 0 bases. Germline-derived CDR1 and CDR2 are MNHNS and SASEGT. This CDR3 spans 15 amino acids.

This chain uses TRBV13 with TRBJ1-2; 7 nucleotides line up with TRBD1. Germline-derived CDR1 and CDR2 are PRHDT and FYEKMQ (reference sequence). J gave up 5 bases and V 1 base, and 7 bases lay outside the gene matches. The CDR3 totals 15 residues. CDR3 amino acids: CASSLEGGPRYGYTF. In nucleotides, the CDR3 is TGTGCCAGCAGCTTAGAAGGGGGCCCGAGGTATGGCTACACCTTC.

This chain joins TRBV12-5 and TRBJ2-2, with 8 bases matching TRBD2. J lost 4 bases, V lost 5 bases, and 3 bases had no gene match. Germline lookup yields CDR1 LGHNT and CDR2 FRNRAP. The CDR3 length is 14 residues. The CDR3 here is CASGLSGGTGELFF. CDR3 nucleotide sequence: TGTGCTAGTGGTCTCAGCGGGGGCACCGGGGAGCTGTTTTTT. The whole variable domain, filled in from reference TRBV12-5 and TRBJ2-2, reads DARVTQTPRHKVTEMGQEVTMRCQPILGHNTVFWYRQTMMQGLELLAYFRNRAPLDDSGMPKDRFSAEMPDATLATLKIQPSEPRDSAVYFCASGLSGGTGELFFGEGSRLTVL.

The chain carries TRBV7-8 and TRBJ2-7, with a tentative D call TRBD1 (5 bases). This CDR3 spans 15 amino acids. V was shortened by 1 base and J by 5 bases, with 15 bases between the two germline ends. The germline V gene encodes CDR1 SGHVS and CDR2 FQNEAQ. Here the CDR3 DNA reads TGTGCCAGCAGCTTAGTCGGCAGGGTGGGTGACGAGCAGTACTTC. Protein product: CASSLVGRVGDEQYF.

The chain joins TRBV12-3 or TRBV12-4 to TRBJ1-2; D may be TRBD1 (6 bases). CDR3 length equals 13 residues. V lost 8 bases and J 4 bases, leaving 14 bases between the germline ends. The CDR3 loop is CASAQGPGYGYTF. The DNA for the CDR3 is TGTGCCAGCGCGCAGGGGCCCGGCTATGGCTACACCTTC.

The genes are TRBV7-2 and TRBJ2-7; perhaps TRBD1 as D (5 bases). The V end lost 5 bases, the J end lost 3 bases, and 20 bases lay between the germline ends. Germline loops: CDR1 SGHTA, CDR2 FQGNSA. The CDR3 extends over 16 amino acids. The CDR3 nucleotides are TGTGCCAGCAGCCCCGGCCGGGCAGGGCGTTACTACGAGCAGTACTTC. Residues: CASSPGRAGRYYEQYF.

The rearrangement uses TRBV9 and TRBJ2-3, with D possibly TRBD1 on 5 matching bases. The CDR3 covers 16 residues. Germline assignment: CDR1 SGDLS and CDR2 YYNGEE. V was pared by 0 bases and J by 0 bases, with 11 bases between. The chain's CDR3 is CASSVGWGASTDTQYF. CDR3 coding DNA: TGTGCCAGCAGCGTAGGGTGGGGCGCTAGCACAGATACGCAGTATTTT.

The gene calls are TRBV5-5 and TRBJ2-3; 7 nucleotides match TRBD2. V was pared by 4 bases and J by 0 bases, with 11 bases of the junction left unmatched. CDR3 length: 17 amino acids. The germline V gene encodes CDR1 SGHKS and CDR2 YYEKEE (reference sequence). CDR3 DNA: TGTGCCAGCAGCCCCCAGGTCGGGACTATCAGCACAGATACGCAGTATTTT. Amino acid sequence: CASSPQVGTISTDTQYF.

The V call is TRBV5-1, the J call TRBJ2-1; D gene unclear. The CDR3 totals 13 residues. Trimming took 0 bases from V and 10 from J, leaving 11 bases between them. Germline CDR1 is SGHRS and CDR2 is YFSETQ. This CDR3 is CASSLAPGGEQFF. The CDR3 bases are TGCGCCAGCAGCTTGGCTCCCGGCGGCGAGCAGTTCTTC.

CDR3 loop: CASSGLAGGLQETQYF. The CDR3 coding sequence is TGTGCCAGCAGCGGACTAGCGGGGGGGCTACAAGAGACCCAGTACTTC. The chain employs TRBV6-6 and TRBJ2-5, with 15 bases identical to TRBD2. The trim removed 6 bases at V and 2 bases at J, leaving 4 bases unmatched. CDR3 length: 16 amino acids. Germline values: CDR1 MNHNY, CDR2 SVGAGI (reference sequence).

The rearrangement uses TRBV11-2 and TRBJ1-6, with D unclear. CDR3 length: 14 amino acids. Germline CDR1 is SGHAT and CDR2 is FQNNGV. The ends were cut back, 3 bases at V and 7 bases at J, with 10 bases in the middle. The CDR3 DNA is TGTGCCAGCAGCTTTCAGGCCCCGAATTCACCCCTCCACTTT. Protein: CASSFQAPNSPLHF.

This chain joins TRBV9 and TRBJ2-7; 10 bases are a match to TRBD2. The junction had 2 bases not matched to a gene; V was cut back by 3 bases and J by 2 bases. The length of the CDR3 is 14 residues. Germline V gene sequence: CDR1 SGDLS, CDR2 YYNGEE. The CDR3 loop is CASSGTSGTYEQYF. As DNA, the CDR3 is TGTGCCAGCAGCGGGACTAGCGGAACCTACGAGCAGTACTTC.

The chain employs TRBV21-1 and TRBJ2-7; TRBD2 is taken as the D call from the table, unchecked against the DNA. TRBV21-1 constitutes a pseudogene. The CDR3 spans 16 residues. The CDR3 protein is CASSTGLAGAVWEQYF. The CDR3 DNA follows: TGTGCCAGCAGCACCGGACTAGCGGGGGCCGTCTGGGAGCAGTACTTC.

The chain combines TRBV4-2 with TRBJ1-1, with D uncertain. The CDR3 is made up of 14 amino acids. The germline CDR1 and CDR2 sequences are LGHNA and YNFKEQ. V dropped 4 bases and J dropped 1 base, with 10 bases sitting between them. This CDR3 reads CASSPSRGNTEAFF. DNA for the CDR3: TGTGCCAGCAGCCCCTCTCGGGGGAACACTGAAGCTTTCTTT.

The rearrangement links TRBV19 to TRBJ2-7, with D unclear. CDR1 and CDR2 (germline): LNHDA, SQIVND (reference sequence). V was cut by 1 base and J by 4 bases, with 11 bases left in between. The CDR3 covers 14 residues. The CDR3 is CASSIAGFQYEQYF. DNA of the CDR3: TGTGCCAGTAGTATAGCAGGCTTCCAATACGAGCAGTACTTC.

The chain uses TRBV6-5 and TRBJ2-7, with a possible D match to TRBD2 (5 bases). The CDR3 sequence is 16 residues long. CDR1 is MNHEY, CDR2 SVGAGI, per germline. V lost 1 base and J 2 bases, leaving 15 bases between the germline ends. CDR3 region: CASSYLATLGTYEQYF. The DNA of the CDR3 is TGTGCCAGCAGTTACTTAGCGACGTTGGGTACCTACGAGCAGTACTTC.

The J gene is TRBJ2-7, the V gene TRBV6-5; a weak D match, TRBD1 (6 bases). The CDR3 loop spans 15 amino acids. Germline CDR1 MNHEY, CDR2 SVGAGI. Trimming removed 3 bases at V and 5 bases at J, with 17 bases between. CDR3 coding DNA: TGTGCCAGCAGTTATGCCACAGGGAAAATCCACGAGCAGTACTTC. Translation gives CASSYATGKIHEQYF.

The V and J genes are TRBV19 and TRBJ1-5; weak D call: TRBD1 (6 bases). CDR1 is LNHDA and CDR2 is SQIVND in the germline V gene (reference sequence). The germline V and J ends were trimmed by 9 bases and 0 bases, with 6 bases remaining between them. The CDR3 has 12 amino acids. The CDR3 region is CARDSSNQPQHF. CDR3 coding DNA: TGTGCCAGGGACAGTAGCAATCAGCCCCAGCATTTT.

This sequence joins TRBV6-5 and TRBJ1-2, with D possibly being TRBD1 (5 bases). V lost 8 bases and J lost 5, with 15 bases in between. CDR1 is MNHEY and CDR2 is SVGAGI in the germline V gene. The CDR3 spans 13 residues. The DNA for the CDR3 is TGTGCCAGCGGCCAGGGCGTAGGGTATGGCTACACCTTC. The encoded protein is CASGQGVGYGYTF.

The chain recombines TRBV29-1 with TRBJ2-7; 10 positions match TRBD1. Losses at the gene ends were 7 bases for V and 4 bases for J; bases not matched to a gene: 4. The CDR3 has 12 amino acids. Germline CDR1 reads SQVTM; CDR2 reads ANQGSEA. CDR3 sequence reads: CSAEGQGYEQYF. The CDR3 nucleotides are TGCAGCGCCGAGGGACAGGGGTACGAGCAGTACTTC.